The 14 T cell receptor beta chains given below trace back to one sample, sequenced in a study of blood T cell repertoires in COVID-19. Generated by immunoSEQ multiplex PCR, the TCRdb table keeps only in-frame clones and is missing some. The sample includes about 88,000 clones, 86% of them seen just once. Material: peripheral blood. The receptors were gathered from a human donor in a cohort sampled during active COVID-19.

This sequence joins TRBV4-3 and TRBJ1-2, with a tentative D call TRBD1 (6 bases). Between the trimmed V and J ends, which lost 5 bases and 5 bases, there was a span of 15 bases. Germline CDR1 is LGHNA and CDR2 is YSLEER. This CDR3 contains 14 residues. CDR3 bases: TGCGCCAGCAGCTCGAGGCGGGGGCCGTATGGCTACACCTTC. Encoded protein: CASSSRRGPYGYTF.

This CDR3 reads CASRGDGYNEQFF. DNA for the CDR3: TGTGCCAGCAGGGGAGATGGGTACAATGAGCAGTTCTTC. This sequence joins TRBV2 and TRBJ2-1, with D possibly matching TRBD2 (5 bases). V lost 6 bases to trimming and J lost 4 bases, with 10 bases between them. The CDR3 has 13 residues. CDR1 SNHLY and CDR2 FYNNEI come from the germline V gene.

The chain is built from TRBV7-2 and TRBJ1-2; tentatively, D is TRBD1 (6 bases). The CDR3 contains 15 residues. CDR1 and CDR2 (germline): SGHTA, FQGNSA. Trimming removed 5 bases from V and 4 bases from J, with 17 bases in between. The CDR3 loop is CASSPGPGQSYGYTF. The CDR3 nucleotides are TGTGCCAGCAGCCCCGGTCCCGGACAGTCCTATGGCTACACCTTC.

V and J are TRBV12-5 and TRBJ2-5; no firm D call. The CDR3 is 12 residues long. The V gene lost 1 base and the J gene lost 5 bases, with 5 bases spanning the gap. Germline V CDR1 and CDR2: LGHNT, FRNRAP. The CDR3 region has the DNA TGTGCTAGTGGTTTGGACTTGGAGACCCAGTACTTC. Protein sequence: CASGLDLETQYF.

The rearrangement links TRBV20-1 to TRBJ2-2; D possibly corresponds to TRBD1 (5 bases). V lost 4 bases to trimming and J lost 6 bases, with 6 bases between them. From germline, CDR1 is DFQATT and CDR2 SNEGSKA (reference sequence). This CDR3 is 11 amino acids long. The CDR3 nucleotides are TGCAGTGCTACAGGGCCCGGGGAGCTGTTTTTT. Its protein is CSATGPGELFF.

The CDR3 DNA sequence: TGTGCCAGCAGCTTCGGAAGGGGCCCTCAGTACTTC. Its translation: CASSFGRGPQYF. The chain has TRBV7-8 and TRBJ2-7; D perhaps matches TRBD1 (5 bases). V was clipped by 3 bases and J by 10 bases, with 13 bases between them. Germline V CDR1 and CDR2: SGHVS, FQNEAQ. CDR3 length: 12 residues.

J is TRBJ2-7 and V is TRBV25-1, with TRBD1 matching over 12 bases. The CDR3 has 15 amino acids. The V gene end was trimmed by 2 bases and the J gene end by 6 bases; junction bases not matched to a gene: 5. The V gene's germline CDR1 is MGHDK and CDR2 SYGVNS. CDR3 sequence (DNA): TGTGCCAGCAGTGAACCGGGACAGGGGGCGGGCGAGCAGTACTTC. Its protein product is CASSEPGQGAGEQYF.

The J gene is TRBJ2-7, the V gene TRBV19, with 7 bases aligning to TRBD1. This CDR3 is 14 amino acids long. CDR1 and CDR2 (germline): LNHDA, SQIVND (reference sequence). Unmatched junction bases numbered 6, after V lost 3 bases and J lost 4 bases. The CDR3 DNA reads as TGTGCCAGTAGTATTGGGGCAGGGGGTTACGAGCAGTACTTC. Its translation: CASSIGAGGYEQYF.

The rearrangement joins TRBV7-9 to TRBJ2-7; 8 bases match TRBD2. This CDR3 has 16 residues. The germline V gene has CDR1 SEHNR and CDR2 FQNEAQ (reference sequence). Trimming at V came to 3 bases and at J to 7 bases, leaving 14 bases not matched to a gene. The CDR3 spells CASSFYGLAFNQEQYF. DNA of the CDR3: TGTGCCAGCAGCTTTTACGGACTAGCATTCAACCAGGAGCAGTACTTC.

V usage is TRBV2 and J usage is TRBJ2-5; TRBD1 aligns across 10 bases. Germline loops: CDR1 SNHLY, CDR2 FYNNEI. With 6 bases clipped from V and 4 bases from J, the junction kept 11 bases outside the gene matches. The CDR3 consists of 16 residues. The CDR3 region is CASRGQGSFLGETQYF. In DNA form, the CDR3 reads TGTGCCAGCAGGGGACAGGGGTCTTTTTTAGGAGAGACCCAGTACTTC.

The gene calls are TRBV5-4 and TRBJ2-7; tentative D call: TRBD1 (6 bases). The CDR3 has 14 residues. V was clipped by 0 bases and J by 1 base, with 8 bases between them. Germline assignment: CDR1 SGHNT and CDR2 YYREEE (reference sequence). CDR3: CASSLGDRSYEQYF. CDR3 coding DNA: TGTGCCAGCAGCTTGGGAGACAGGTCCTACGAGCAGTACTTC.

J is TRBJ1-2 and V is TRBV4-3; 7 positions agree with TRBD1. After removal of 1 base from V and 5 bases from J, the junction contained 1 base not matched to a gene. Germline CDR1 LGHNA, CDR2 YSLEER. The CDR3 runs 13 residues. CDR3 DNA: TGCGCCAGCAGCCAAGGACAGGGATATGGCTACACCTTC. It encodes CASSQGQGYGYTF.

This rearrangement joins TRBV19 to TRBJ1-4, with 8 bases matching TRBD1. The junction had 7 bases not matched to a gene; V was cut back by 6 bases and J by 4 bases. The CDR3 totals 15 residues. The germline gives CDR1 LNHDA, CDR2 SQIVND (reference sequence). CDR3 in amino acids: CASSLRGQVNEKLFF. CDR3 bases: TGTGCCAGTAGCCTTAGGGGACAGGTTAATGAAAAACTGTTTTTT. The full variable domain, rest sourced from reference TRBV19 and TRBJ1-4, is DGGITQSPKYLFRKEGQNVTLSCEQNLNHDAMYWYRQDPGQGLRLIYYSQIVNDFQKGDIAEGYSVSREKKESFPLTVTSAQKNPTAFYLCASSLRGQVNEKLFFGSGTQLSVL.

The rearrangement uses TRBV12-3 or TRBV12-4 and TRBJ1-3; D call uncertain. V lost 5 bases to trimming and J lost 0 bases, with 5 bases between them. The CDR3 is made up of 13 amino acids. This CDR3 is CASSGVSGNTIYF. The CDR3 nucleotides are TGTGCCAGCAGTGGAGTCTCTGGAAACACCATATATTTT.